The T cell receptor (beta chain) under discussion was sequenced for a study of spatial heterogeneity in lung cancer. CDR3 size: 16 residues. Trimming took off 3 bases at V and 6 bases at J, with 21 bases between the two ends. Germline V gene lookup returns CDR1 SGDLS and CDR2 YYNGEE. A single record per CDR3 protein comes from TCRdb applying MiXCR to the 5' RACE reads. The sample carries about 26,000 distinct CDR3 sequences, around 13% recorded once. The sample's time point: sample taken at primary tumor resection. The study sequenced unsorted whole RNA from tumor, nontumor lung or frozen PBMC. This clonotype came up a few times.

The J gene is TRBJ1-2, the V gene TRBV9; D not resolved. The sequenced sample was PBMCs, obtained at surgery. This TCR was recovered from a female donor with early-stage non-small cell lung cancer. CDR3: CASSASPLTSGDGYTF. The CDR3 DNA reads TGTGCCAGCAGCGCCAGTCCCCTCACTTCGGGCGATGGCTACACCTTC.